The 13 T cell receptor beta chains below all came from one sample that was sequenced in a study of blood T cell repertoires in COVID-19. Profiling relied on immunoSEQ multiplex PCR, and the TCRdb table lists in-frame clones only, not all of them. The table records approximately 250,000 clones, approximately 88% of them present only once. Input material: PBMCs or T cells enriched from blood (not recorded which). These receptors originate from a woman between 40 and 50 years old with acute COVID-19.

The V call is TRBV19, the J call TRBJ1-2; D is ambiguous. Germline CDR1 and CDR2: LNHDA and SQIVND (reference sequence). Trimming stripped 3 bases from V and 3 bases from J, with 8 bases between. The CDR3 consists of 13 residues. The CDR3 nucleotides are TGTGCCAGTAGTATCGGGGTTGACTATGGCTACACCTTC. It specifies CASSIGVDYGYTF.

The chain employs TRBV23-1 and TRBJ1-1; 7 nucleotides line up with TRBD1. TRBV23-1 is noted as an ORF with a role that remains uncertain. CDR3 length: 15 amino acids. The trim removed 4 bases at V and 1 base at J, leaving 6 bases unmatched. The CDR3 here is CASSRGGQRNTEAFF. Written as DNA, the CDR3 is TGCGCCAGCAGTCGAGGGGGACAGAGGAACACTGAAGCTTTCTTT.

The sample holds a few counts of this clone. The chain links TRBV30 to TRBJ1-1; tentatively, D is TRBD1 (5 bases). Per the germline V gene, CDR1 is GTSNPN and CDR2 is SVGIG (reference sequence). CDR3 length: 11 amino acids. CDR3 coding DNA: TGTGGTGGACAACTAAACACTGAAGCTTTCTTT. Residues: CGGQLNTEAFF. Looking up the rest from reference TRBV30 and TRBJ1-1 gives the full variable domain: SQTIHQWPATLVQPVGSPLSLECTVEGTSNPNLYWYRQAAGRGLQLLFYSVGIGQISSEVPQNLSASRPQDRQFILSSKKLLLSDSGFYLCGGQLNTEAFFGQGTRLTVV.

The DNA for the CDR3 is TGTGCCAGTGCGGACAGGCTACAGCCCCAGCATTTT. Translation: CASADRLQPQHF. The chain uses TRBV19 and TRBJ1-5; 7 positions match TRBD1. The germline CDR1 and CDR2 sequences are LNHDA and SQIVND (reference sequence). The junction had 5 bases not matched to a gene; V was cut back by 8 bases and J by 7 bases. The CDR3 has 12 amino acids.

V gene TRBV19 combines with J gene TRBJ2-1, with a tentative D call TRBD2 (6 bases). The V gene's germline CDR1 is LNHDA and CDR2 SQIVND (reference sequence). With 3 bases removed from V and 0 bases from J, the gap between germline ends came to 12 bases. This CDR3 has 16 residues. The CDR3 sequence is CASSIPGTYSYNEQFF. CDR3 nucleotide sequence: TGTGCCAGTAGTATTCCGGGGACTTACTCCTACAATGAGCAGTTCTTC.

The chain uses TRBV9 and TRBJ2-2, with unresolved D. Germline values: CDR1 SGDLS, CDR2 YYNGEE. This CDR3 region has 15 residues. V lost 0 bases and J 3 bases, leaving 9 bases between the germline ends. The CDR3 sequence is CASSVAGRDTGELFF. In DNA form, the CDR3 reads TGTGCCAGCAGCGTAGCAGGTAGAGACACCGGGGAGCTGTTTTTT.

The chain carries TRBV5-1 and TRBJ1-1, with a weak D call TRBD1 (5 bases). Trimming shortened V by 0 bases and J by 1 base, and 13 bases separated the two germline ends. CDR3 length: 16 residues. In germline, CDR1 is SGHRS, CDR2 YFSETQ. The DNA for the CDR3 is TGCGCCAGCAGCTTGGTTGGGGCCAAGTGGAACACTGAAGCTTTCTTT. This gives the protein CASSLVGAKWNTEAFF.

The V gene is TRBV7-9, the J gene TRBJ2-3, with 11 bases aligning to TRBD2. From germline, CDR1 is SEHNR and CDR2 FQNEAQ (reference sequence). CDR3 length: 15 residues. Unmatched junction bases numbered 5, after V lost 4 bases and J lost 5 bases. The CDR3 loop reads CASSSSGGLLDTQYF. The CDR3 DNA reads TGTGCCAGCAGCTCTAGCGGGGGGTTGTTAGATACGCAGTATTTT.

In this sample, this clone turned up a few times. This chain connects TRBV30 to TRBJ1-2; 10 bases are shared with TRBD1. The junction had 6 bases not matched to a gene; V was cut back by 4 bases and J by 7 bases. Germline V CDR1 and CDR2: GTSNPN, SVGIG (reference sequence). The CDR3 consists of 13 residues. Written as DNA, the CDR3 is TGTGCCTGGAACCTTGGACAGGGGGGTGGCTACACCTTC. Residues: CAWNLGQGGGYTF.

The chain recombines TRBV10-1 with TRBJ2-2, with 9 positions matching TRBD1. The CDR3 covers 15 residues. Germline trimming cut 5 bases from V and 5 bases from J; bases unmatched to any gene: 6. In germline, CDR1 is WNHNN, CDR2 SYGVQD (reference sequence). CDR3 DNA: TGCGCCAGCAGTCCTGGGACAGGGTTAACCGGGGAGCTGTTTTTT. Encoded protein: CASSPGTGLTGELFF.

The chain recombines TRBV5-5 with TRBJ2-1; TRBD2 aligns across 15 bases. Losses at the gene ends were 2 bases for V and 9 bases for J; bases not matched to a gene: 6. CDR1 SGHKS and CDR2 YYEKEE come from the germline V gene (reference sequence). CDR3 length equals 16 residues. This CDR3 reads CASSFPGLAGGSEQFF. In nucleotides, the CDR3 is TGTGCCAGCAGCTTCCCCGGACTAGCGGGAGGGAGTGAGCAGTTCTTC.

This clone was detected a few times. This chain uses TRBV19 with TRBJ1-1, with 8 bases matching TRBD1. The ends lost 1 base at V and 5 bases at J; junction bases unmatched: 6. This CDR3 has 15 amino acids. CDR1 LNHDA and CDR2 SQIVND come from the germline V gene (reference sequence). The CDR3, as DNA: TGTGCCAGTAGTATAGCAGCACAGGGGGTGACTGAAGCTTTCTTT. It yields the protein CASSIAAQGVTEAFF.

V gene TRBV7-2 combines with J gene TRBJ2-4; D is undetermined. Germline values: CDR1 SGHTA, CDR2 FQGNSA. The CDR3 consists of 15 residues. V was clipped by 1 base and J by 1 base, with 8 bases between them. The CDR3 DNA reads TGTGCCAGCAGCTTAGATGACGGGGCCAAAAACATTCAGTACTTC. Translation gives CASSLDDGAKNIQYF.